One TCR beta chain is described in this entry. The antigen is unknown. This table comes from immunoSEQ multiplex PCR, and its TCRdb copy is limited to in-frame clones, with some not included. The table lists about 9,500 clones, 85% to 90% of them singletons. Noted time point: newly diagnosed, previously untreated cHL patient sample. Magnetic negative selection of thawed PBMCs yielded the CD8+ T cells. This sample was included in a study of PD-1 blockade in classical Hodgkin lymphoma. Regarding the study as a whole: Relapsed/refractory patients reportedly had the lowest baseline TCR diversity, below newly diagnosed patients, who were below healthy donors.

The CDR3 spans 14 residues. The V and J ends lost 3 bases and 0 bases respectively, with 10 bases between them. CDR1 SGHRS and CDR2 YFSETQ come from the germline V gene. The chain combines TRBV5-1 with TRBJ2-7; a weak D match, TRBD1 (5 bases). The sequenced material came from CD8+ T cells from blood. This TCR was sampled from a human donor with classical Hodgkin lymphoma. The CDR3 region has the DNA TGCGCCAGCAGCTGGTACGACAGCTCCTACGAGCAGTACTTC. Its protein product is CASSWYDSSYEQYF.